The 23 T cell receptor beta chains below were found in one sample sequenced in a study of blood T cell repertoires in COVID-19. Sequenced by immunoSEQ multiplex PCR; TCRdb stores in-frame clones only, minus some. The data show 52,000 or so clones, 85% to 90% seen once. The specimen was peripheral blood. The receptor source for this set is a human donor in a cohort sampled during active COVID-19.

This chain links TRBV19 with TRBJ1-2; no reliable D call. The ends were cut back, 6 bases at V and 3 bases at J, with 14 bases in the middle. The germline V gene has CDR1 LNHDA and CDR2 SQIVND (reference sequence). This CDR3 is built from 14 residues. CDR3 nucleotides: TGTGCCAGTAGGACCGAGGGCTTGGACTATGGCTACACCTTC. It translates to CASRTEGLDYGYTF.

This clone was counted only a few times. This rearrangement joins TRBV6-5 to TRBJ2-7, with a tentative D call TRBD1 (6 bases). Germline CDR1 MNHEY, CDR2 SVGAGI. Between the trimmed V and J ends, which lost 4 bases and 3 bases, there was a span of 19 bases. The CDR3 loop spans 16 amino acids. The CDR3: CASSSYTGTKVYEQYF. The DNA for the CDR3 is TGTGCCAGCAGTTCCTATACCGGGACAAAAGTCTACGAGCAGTACTTC.

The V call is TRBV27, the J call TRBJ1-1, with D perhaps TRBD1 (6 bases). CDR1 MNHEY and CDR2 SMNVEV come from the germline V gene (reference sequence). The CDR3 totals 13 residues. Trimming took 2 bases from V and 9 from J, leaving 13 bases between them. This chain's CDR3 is CASSLLGTRKAFF. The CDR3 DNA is TGTGCCAGCAGTTTACTCGGGACAAGAAAAGCTTTCTTT.

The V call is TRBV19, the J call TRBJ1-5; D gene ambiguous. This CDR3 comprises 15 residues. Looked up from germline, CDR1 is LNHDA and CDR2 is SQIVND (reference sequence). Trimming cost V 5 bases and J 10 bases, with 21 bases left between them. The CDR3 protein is CASSYDYYSSSPQHF. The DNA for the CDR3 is TGTGCCAGTAGTTATGATTACTACTCATCCTCACCCCAGCATTTT.

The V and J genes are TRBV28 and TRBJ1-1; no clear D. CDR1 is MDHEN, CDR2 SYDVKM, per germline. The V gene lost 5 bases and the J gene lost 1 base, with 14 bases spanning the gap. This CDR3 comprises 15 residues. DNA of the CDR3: TGTGCCAGCAGTCCCCCTGCGGGATCGAACACTGAAGCTTTCTTT. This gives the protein CASSPPAGSNTEAFF.

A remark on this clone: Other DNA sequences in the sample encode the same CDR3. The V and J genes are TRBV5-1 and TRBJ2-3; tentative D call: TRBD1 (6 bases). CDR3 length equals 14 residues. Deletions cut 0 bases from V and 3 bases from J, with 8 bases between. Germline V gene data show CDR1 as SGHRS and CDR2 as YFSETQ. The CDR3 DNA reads TGCGCCAGCAGCTTGGGCAGGGGAACAGATACGCAGTATTTT. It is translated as CASSLGRGTDTQYF.

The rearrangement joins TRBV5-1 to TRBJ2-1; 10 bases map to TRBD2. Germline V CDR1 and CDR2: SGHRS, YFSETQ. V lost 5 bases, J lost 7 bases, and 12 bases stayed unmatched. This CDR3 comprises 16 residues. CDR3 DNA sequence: TGCGCCAGCAGTTCCCTAAGCGGGGGGGCCAGGAATGAGCAGTTCTTC. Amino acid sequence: CASSSLSGGARNEQFF.

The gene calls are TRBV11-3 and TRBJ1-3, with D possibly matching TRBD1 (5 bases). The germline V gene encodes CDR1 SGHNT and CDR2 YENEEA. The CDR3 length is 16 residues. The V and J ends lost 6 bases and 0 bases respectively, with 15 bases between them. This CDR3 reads CASSSLTVSSGNTIYF. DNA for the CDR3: TGTGCCAGCAGTTCGCTGACAGTGAGCTCTGGAAACACCATATATTTT.

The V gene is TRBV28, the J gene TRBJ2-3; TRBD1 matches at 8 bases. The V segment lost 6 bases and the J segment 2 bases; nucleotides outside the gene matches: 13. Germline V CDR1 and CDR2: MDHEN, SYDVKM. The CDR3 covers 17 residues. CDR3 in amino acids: CASSSGQGPTDTDTQYF. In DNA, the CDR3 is TGTGCCAGCAGCTCCGGACAGGGTCCCACTGACACAGATACGCAGTATTTT.

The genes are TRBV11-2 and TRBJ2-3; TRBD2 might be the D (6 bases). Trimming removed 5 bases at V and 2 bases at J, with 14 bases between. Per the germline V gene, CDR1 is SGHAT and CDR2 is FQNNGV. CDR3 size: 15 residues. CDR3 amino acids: CASSGWGRNTDTQYF. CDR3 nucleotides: TGTGCCAGCAGCGGTTGGGGGAGGAACACAGATACGCAGTATTTT.

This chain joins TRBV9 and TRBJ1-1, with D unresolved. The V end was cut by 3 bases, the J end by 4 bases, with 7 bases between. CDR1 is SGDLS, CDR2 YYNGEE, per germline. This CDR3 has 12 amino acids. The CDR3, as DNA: TGTGCCAGCAGCGCCCTCGGCACTGAAGCTTTCTTT. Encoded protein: CASSALGTEAFF.

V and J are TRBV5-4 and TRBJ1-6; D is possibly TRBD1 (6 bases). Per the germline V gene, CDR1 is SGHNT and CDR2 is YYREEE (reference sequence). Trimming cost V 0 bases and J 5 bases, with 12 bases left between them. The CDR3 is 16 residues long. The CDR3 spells CASSLAGTPDNSPLHF. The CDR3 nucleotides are TGTGCCAGCAGCTTGGCCGGGACACCCGATAATTCACCCCTCCACTTT.

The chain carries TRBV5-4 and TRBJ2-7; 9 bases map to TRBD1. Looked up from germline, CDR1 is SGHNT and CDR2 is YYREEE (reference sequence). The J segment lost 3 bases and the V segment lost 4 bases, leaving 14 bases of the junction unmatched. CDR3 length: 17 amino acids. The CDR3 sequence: CASSPGQGSWGVYEQYF. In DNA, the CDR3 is TGTGCCAGCAGCCCGGGACAGGGATCTTGGGGGGTCTACGAGCAGTACTTC. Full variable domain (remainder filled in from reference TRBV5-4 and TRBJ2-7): ETGVTQSPTHLIKTRGQQVTLRCSSQSGHNTVSWYQQALGQGPQFIFQYYREEENGRGNFPPRFSGLQFPNYSSELNVNALELDDSALYLCASSPGQGSWGVYEQYFGPGTRLTVT.

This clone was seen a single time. The CDR3 DNA reads TGTGCCAGCAGCTTGGGACAGGCTGGGGCCAACGTCCTGACTTTC. Its protein product is CASSLGQAGANVLTF. The V gene is TRBV7-9, the J gene TRBJ2-6; TRBD1 matches at 8 bases. Losses at the gene ends were 3 bases for V and 2 bases for J; bases not matched to a gene: 0. The CDR3 sequence is 15 residues long. The germline V gene has CDR1 SEHNR and CDR2 FQNEAQ (reference sequence).

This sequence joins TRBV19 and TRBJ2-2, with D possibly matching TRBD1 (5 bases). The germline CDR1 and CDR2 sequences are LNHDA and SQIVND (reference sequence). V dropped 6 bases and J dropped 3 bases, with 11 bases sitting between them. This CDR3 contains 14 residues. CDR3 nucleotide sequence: TGTGCCAGTAGCATCATCAGGGACACCGGGGAGCTGTTTTTT. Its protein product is CASSIIRDTGELFF. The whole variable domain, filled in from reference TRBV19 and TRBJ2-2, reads DGGITQSPKYLFRKEGQNVTLSCEQNLNHDAMYWYRQDPGQGLRLIYYSQIVNDFQKGDIAEGYSVSREKKESFPLTVTSAQKNPTAFYLCASSIIRDTGELFFGEGSRLTVL.

The CDR3 DNA reads TGTGCCAGCAGCCAGGGACAGGGACCTCAAAAGACCCAGTACTTC. It encodes CASSQGQGPQKTQYF. V is TRBV28 and J is TRBJ2-5, with TRBD1 matching over 9 bases. Germline V lookup: CDR1 MDHEN, CDR2 SYDVKM. Trimming removed 6 bases from V and 6 bases from J; junction bases left unmatched: 11. This CDR3 region has 15 residues.

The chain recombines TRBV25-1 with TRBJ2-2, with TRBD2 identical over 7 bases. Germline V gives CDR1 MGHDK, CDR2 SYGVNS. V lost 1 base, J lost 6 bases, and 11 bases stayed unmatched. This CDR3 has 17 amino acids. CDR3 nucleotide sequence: TGTGCCAGCAGTGAATCGGCAACTAGCGCCGAATCCGGGGAGCTGTTTTTT. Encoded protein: CASSESATSAESGELFF.

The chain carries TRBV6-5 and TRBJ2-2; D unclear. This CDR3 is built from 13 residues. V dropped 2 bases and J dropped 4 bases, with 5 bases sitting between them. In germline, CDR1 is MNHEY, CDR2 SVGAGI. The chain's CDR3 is CASSYPGTGELFF. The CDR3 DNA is TGTGCCAGCAGTTACCCCGGCACCGGGGAGCTGTTTTTT.

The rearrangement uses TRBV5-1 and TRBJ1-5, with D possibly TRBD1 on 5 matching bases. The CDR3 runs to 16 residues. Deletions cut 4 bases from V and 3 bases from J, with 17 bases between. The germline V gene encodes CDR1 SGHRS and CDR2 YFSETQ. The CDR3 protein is CASSPAGRGNNQPQHF. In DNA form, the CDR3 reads TGCGCCAGCAGCCCGGCGGGGAGGGGTAACAATCAGCCCCAGCATTTT.

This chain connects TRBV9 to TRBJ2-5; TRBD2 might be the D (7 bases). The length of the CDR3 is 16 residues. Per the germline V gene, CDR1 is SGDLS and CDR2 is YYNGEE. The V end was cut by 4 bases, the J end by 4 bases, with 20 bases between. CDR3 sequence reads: CASSLRGGHPSETQYF. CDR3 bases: TGTGCCAGCAGCTTAAGGGGGGGACATCCCTCAGAGACCCAGTACTTC.

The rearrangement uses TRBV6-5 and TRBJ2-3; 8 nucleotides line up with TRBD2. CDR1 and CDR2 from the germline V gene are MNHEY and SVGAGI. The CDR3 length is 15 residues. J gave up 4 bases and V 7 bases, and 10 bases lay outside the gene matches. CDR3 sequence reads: CASTRAGVLSDTQYF. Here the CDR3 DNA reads TGTGCCAGCACCAGAGCGGGAGTTTTATCAGATACGCAGTATTTT.

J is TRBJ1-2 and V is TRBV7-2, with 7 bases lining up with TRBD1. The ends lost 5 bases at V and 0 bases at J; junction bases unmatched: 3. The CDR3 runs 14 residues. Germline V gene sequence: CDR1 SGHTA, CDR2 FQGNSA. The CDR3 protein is CASSRDSSNYGYTF. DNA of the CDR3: TGTGCCAGCAGCCGGGACAGCTCTAACTATGGCTACACCTTC.

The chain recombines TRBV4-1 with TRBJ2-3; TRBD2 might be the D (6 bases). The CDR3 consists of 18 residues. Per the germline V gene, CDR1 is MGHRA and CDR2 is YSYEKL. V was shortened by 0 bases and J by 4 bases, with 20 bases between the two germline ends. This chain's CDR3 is CASSQDSSLASGSDTQYF. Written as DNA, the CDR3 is TGCGCCAGCAGCCAAGATAGTTCACTAGCCTCCGGCTCAGATACGCAGTATTTT.